This is a list of T cell receptor beta chains from one sample in a study of shared clonotypes between healthy human individuals. Generated by immunoSEQ multiplex PCR, the TCRdb table keeps only in-frame clones and is missing some. In the table there are millions of clones, roughly 94% of which are singletons. Sequencing input: naive CD4+ T cells sorted from blood. These receptor sequences come from a man aged 18 to 30 in good health. Each CDR3 is given with its conserved first and last residue. A D gene is named only where the DNA matches it firmly. Only part of the rows carry a size: once, few, many, or a class if the clone is expanded.

V gene: TRBV30; J gene: TRBJ1-2; clone size: NA; D gene: NA; CDR3 DNA: TGTGCCTGGAGAGAGGACATTGATGGCTACACCTTC; CDR3 protein: CAWREDIDGYTF
V gene: TRBV4-1; J gene: TRBJ1-4; clone size: NA; D gene: TRBD1; CDR3 DNA: TGCGCCAGCAGTCCGGGACAGGGAGCAACTAATGAAAAACTGTTTTTT; CDR3 protein: CASSPGQGATNEKLFF
V gene: TRBV19; J gene: TRBJ1-5; clone size: NA; D gene: NA; CDR3 DNA: TGTGCCAGTATTCGCAGGGGACCTCTGGACGAAGGTCAGCCCCAGCATTTT; CDR3 protein: CASIRRGPLDEGQPQHF
V gene: TRBV12-1; J gene: TRBJ2-7; clone size: NA; D gene: NA; CDR3 DNA: TGTGCCAGCAGCTTCACCATAGCGGGATATCCCCGTGAGCAGTACTTC; CDR3 protein: CASSFTIAGYPREQYF
V gene: TRBV2; J gene: TRBJ2-5; clone size: NA; D gene: TRBD2; CDR3 DNA: TGTGCCAGCAGTGCGACTAGCGGGGGGAAAGAGACCCAGTACTTC; CDR3 protein: CASSATSGGKETQYF
V gene: TRBV5-4; J gene: TRBJ2-5; clone size: NA; D gene: NA; CDR3 DNA: TGTGCCAGCAGCTCGGACGTGGGGACCCAGTACTTC; CDR3 protein: CASSSDVGTQYF
V gene: TRBV7-9; J gene: TRBJ1-2; clone size: once; D gene: TRBD1; CDR3 DNA: TGTGCCAGCAGCTTAGTCGGGGCAGGGGGAAATGGCTACACCTTC; CDR3 protein: CASSLVGAGGNGYTF
V gene: TRBV6-6; J gene: TRBJ1-3; clone size: NA; D gene: TRBD1; CDR3 DNA: TGTGCCAGCAGTAAAAAACTGACAGGGACGGGAAACACCATATATTTT; CDR3 protein: CASSKKLTGTGNTIYF
V gene: TRBV14; J gene: TRBJ2-1; clone size: NA; D gene: TRBD2; CDR3 DNA: TGTGCCAGCAGCCCCATCGGCGGGGGATCGACTGAGCAGTTCTTC; CDR3 protein: CASSPIGGGSTEQFF
V gene: TRBV7-3; J gene: TRBJ2-1; clone size: NA; D gene: NA; CDR3 DNA: TGTGCCAGCAGCTCCAACCTCGGACAGCCCAATGAGCAGTTCTTC; CDR3 protein: CASSSNLGQPNEQFF
V gene: TRBV5-6; J gene: TRBJ1-3; clone size: NA; D gene: NA; CDR3 DNA: TGTGCCAGCAGCGGCGAGGCAGGTGGAAACACCATATATTTT; CDR3 protein: CASSGEAGGNTIYF
V gene: TRBV5-1; J gene: TRBJ2-3; clone size: NA; D gene: NA; CDR3 DNA: TGCGCCAGCAGGGGTCAGGCGAATTTTCTCACAGATACGCAGTATTTT; CDR3 protein: CASRGQANFLTDTQYF
V gene: TRBV7-9; J gene: TRBJ2-5; clone size: NA; D gene: TRBD1; CDR3 DNA: TGTGCCACCCCGCGGGGACAGGGGAAGGTAGAGACCCAGTACTTC; CDR3 protein: CATPRGQGKVETQYF
V gene: TRBV2; J gene: TRBJ1-4; clone size: NA; D gene: NA; CDR3 DNA: TGTGCCGACAGGTATAATGAAAAACTGTTTTTT; CDR3 protein: CADRYNEKLFF
V gene: TRBV7-2; J gene: TRBJ2-3; clone size: NA; D gene: NA; CDR3 DNA: TGTGCCAGCAGCTTAGGGCCAGGAGATACGCAGTATTTT; CDR3 protein: CASSLGPGDTQYF
V gene: TRBV19; J gene: TRBJ2-4; clone size: NA; D gene: NA; CDR3 DNA: TGTGCCAGTAATTCAGGGTACATTCAGTACTTC; CDR3 protein: CASNSGYIQYF
V gene: TRBV6-6; J gene: TRBJ2-7; clone size: NA; D gene: TRBD2; CDR3 DNA: TGTGCCAGCAGTGGGACTAGCTCCTACGAGCAGTACTTC; CDR3 protein: CASSGTSSYEQYF
V gene: TRBV6-1; J gene: TRBJ1-1; clone size: NA; D gene: NA; CDR3 DNA: TGTGCCAGCGGGACACCTGAAGCTTTCTTT; CDR3 protein: CASGTPEAFF
V gene: TRBV30; J gene: TRBJ2-7; clone size: NA; D gene: NA; CDR3 DNA: TGTGCCTGGAGTGGGTATGAGGGTAGCTCCTACGAGCAGTACTTC; CDR3 protein: CAWSGYEGSSYEQYF
V gene: TRBV5-6; J gene: TRBJ1-5; clone size: NA; D gene: NA; CDR3 DNA: TGTGCCAGCAGCTTGTCCAGGGAACAGCCCCAGCATTTT; CDR3 protein: CASSLSREQPQHF
V gene: TRBV7-9; J gene: TRBJ2-5; clone size: NA; D gene: NA; CDR3 DNA: TGTGCCAGCAGCTCGAGAGCGTTGGTTGAGACCCAGTACTTC; CDR3 protein: CASSSRALVETQYF
V gene: TRBV18; J gene: TRBJ1-4; clone size: NA; D gene: TRBD1; CDR3 DNA: TGTGCCAGCTCCCCAGGGGGACCAACTAATGAAAAACTGTTTTTT; CDR3 protein: CASSPGGPTNEKLFF
V gene: TRBV4-3; J gene: TRBJ2-3; clone size: NA; D gene: TRBD1; CDR3 DNA: TGCGCCAGCAGCCAAGAGTTGGCCGGGACAGAGCGCACAGATACGCAGTATTTT; CDR3 protein: CASSQELAGTERTDTQYF
V gene: TRBV30; J gene: TRBJ1-3; clone size: NA; D gene: NA; CDR3 DNA: TGTGCCTCGGACAAGCAAAGTGGAAACACCATATATTTT; CDR3 protein: CASDKQSGNTIYF
V gene: TRBV11-2; J gene: TRBJ2-2; clone size: NA; D gene: TRBD2; CDR3 DNA: TGTGCCAGCAGGGTAGCGGGAGGGCAAAGCGGGGAGCTGTTTTTT; CDR3 protein: CASRVAGGQSGELFF
V gene: TRBV5-1; J gene: TRBJ1-1; clone size: NA; D gene: NA; CDR3 DNA: TGCGCCAGCAGCTGGGACCCTCAGGGGACTGAAGCTTTCTTT; CDR3 protein: CASSWDPQGTEAFF
V gene: TRBV2; J gene: TRBJ2-6; clone size: once; D gene: TRBD1; CDR3 DNA: TGTGCCAGCAGCGAGGACAGGGCCTCTGGGGCCAACGTCCTGACTTTC; CDR3 protein: CASSEDRASGANVLTF
V gene: TRBV7-2; J gene: TRBJ1-2; clone size: NA; D gene: NA; CDR3 DNA: TGTGCCAGCAGCTTAAATCGGGGATATGGCTACACCTTC; CDR3 protein: CASSLNRGYGYTF
V gene: TRBV11-2; J gene: TRBJ1-6; clone size: NA; D gene: NA; CDR3 DNA: TGTGCCAGCAGCTTAATCGAAAGTACCAATTCACCCCTCCACTTT; CDR3 protein: CASSLIESTNSPLHF
V gene: TRBV29-1; J gene: TRBJ2-3; clone size: NA; D gene: TRBD1; CDR3 DNA: TGCAGCGTCACACCGGGACAGGGTAGCACAGATACGCAGTATTTT; CDR3 protein: CSVTPGQGSTDTQYF
V gene: TRBV6-1; J gene: TRBJ2-7; clone size: once; D gene: NA; CDR3 DNA: TGTGCCAGCAGCATGAGCGGGACAGGCCTCGAGCAGTACTTC; CDR3 protein: CASSMSGTGLEQYF
V gene: TRBV29-1; J gene: TRBJ1-1; clone size: NA; D gene: NA; CDR3 DNA: TGCAGCGTTGTTGCAGGGGCAGACACTGAAGCTTTCTTT; CDR3 protein: CSVVAGADTEAFF
V gene: TRBV28; J gene: TRBJ1-4; clone size: NA; D gene: NA; CDR3 DNA: TGTGCCAGCAGTTTGTCCTCAGGGAACTATAATGAAAAACTGTTTTTT; CDR3 protein: CASSLSSGNYNEKLFF
V gene: TRBV4-1; J gene: TRBJ2-3; clone size: NA; D gene: NA; CDR3 DNA: TGCGCCAGCAGCCAAGAAGAGCTGGGGACGAAGGGAGGTACGCAGTATTTT; CDR3 protein: CASSQEELGTKGGTQYF
V gene: TRBV4-3; J gene: TRBJ2-3; clone size: NA; D gene: TRBD2; CDR3 DNA: TGCGCCAGCAGCCAAGATTTGGGCGGGAGAGCCACAGATACGCAGTATTTT; CDR3 protein: CASSQDLGGRATDTQYF
V gene: TRBV7-9; J gene: TRBJ2-2; clone size: NA; D gene: TRBD1; CDR3 DNA: TGTGCCAGCAGCTTCAGGGACAGGCTAGAGAACACCGGGGAGCTGTTTTTT; CDR3 protein: CASSFRDRLENTGELFF
V gene: TRBV7-8; J gene: TRBJ1-6; clone size: NA; D gene: NA; CDR3 DNA: TGTGCCAGCAGCTGGGGACTCCCCAATTCACCCCTCCACTTT; CDR3 protein: CASSWGLPNSPLHF
V gene: TRBV4-2; J gene: TRBJ2-7; clone size: NA; D gene: NA; CDR3 DNA: TGTGCCAGCAGCCGGGAAGAAACTAGGAGCTCCTACGAGCAGTACTTC; CDR3 protein: CASSREETRSSYEQYF
V gene: TRBV27; J gene: TRBJ2-3; clone size: NA; D gene: TRBD2; CDR3 DNA: TGTGCCAGCAGTTCCACGGGGGGGGCTGGCACAGATACGCAGTATTTT; CDR3 protein: CASSSTGGAGTDTQYF
V gene: TRBV5-4; J gene: TRBJ2-5; clone size: NA; D gene: TRBD2; CDR3 DNA: TGTGCCAGCAGCTTGCAAAGCGGGGGGGCGGATGAGACCCAGTACTTC; CDR3 protein: CASSLQSGGADETQYF
V gene: TRBV28; J gene: TRBJ1-4; clone size: once; D gene: NA; CDR3 DNA: TGTGCCAGCAGTTTGGGAGGCTCGAGTGAAAAACTGTTTTTT; CDR3 protein: CASSLGGSSEKLFF
V gene: TRBV4-3; J gene: TRBJ1-2; clone size: NA; D gene: NA; CDR3 DNA: TGCGCCAGCAGCCAGGCACAGGGTTGGAATTATGGCTACACCTTC; CDR3 protein: CASSQAQGWNYGYTF
V gene: TRBV13; J gene: TRBJ1-1; clone size: NA; D gene: NA; CDR3 DNA: TGTGCCAGCGCGGAAACTTGGAGGAACACTGAAGCTTTCTTT; CDR3 protein: CASAETWRNTEAFF
V gene: TRBV10-3; J gene: TRBJ2-7; clone size: NA; D gene: TRBD1; CDR3 DNA: TGTGCCATCAGTGAGTCGACAGTCCGGGACAGGGGTAACGAGCAGTACTTC; CDR3 protein: CAISESTVRDRGNEQYF
V gene: TRBV9; J gene: TRBJ2-1; clone size: NA; D gene: TRBD1; CDR3 DNA: TGTGCCAGCAGCCCTTCAGGGACAGGTGTGTCCAATGAGCAGTTCTTC; CDR3 protein: CASSPSGTGVSNEQFF
V gene: TRBV5-1; J gene: TRBJ2-1; clone size: NA; D gene: NA; CDR3 DNA: TGCGCCAGCAGCTTGGCCCATGGCGTAAAGGCTATAAATGAGCAGTTCTTC; CDR3 protein: CASSLAHGVKAINEQFF
V gene: TRBV4-1; J gene: TRBJ1-5; clone size: NA; D gene: NA; CDR3 DNA: TGCGCCAGCAGCCCTAGCCCCGGCAGGAACAATCAGCCCCAGCATTTT; CDR3 protein: CASSPSPGRNNQPQHF
V gene: TRBV7-2; J gene: TRBJ2-7; clone size: NA; D gene: NA; CDR3 DNA: TGTGCCAGCAGCGTCGCAGGGACCTCCTACGAGCAGTACTTC; CDR3 protein: CASSVAGTSYEQYF
V gene: TRBV5-7; J gene: TRBJ1-2; clone size: once; D gene: NA; CDR3 DNA: TGTGCCAGCAGCTTGGTGCGGGCCCTCTATGGCTACACCTTC; CDR3 protein: CASSLVRALYGYTF
V gene: TRBV5-4; J gene: TRBJ1-2; clone size: NA; D gene: NA; CDR3 DNA: TGTGCCAGCAGCTTGATGGGAGACTATGGCTACACCTTC; CDR3 protein: CASSLMGDYGYTF
V gene: TRBV28; J gene: TRBJ1-1; clone size: once; D gene: NA; CDR3 DNA: TGTGCCAGCAGTTTTCCCCTAGGTACAGGGATACCCACTGAAGCTTTCTTT; CDR3 protein: CASSFPLGTGIPTEAFF
V gene: TRBV5-4; J gene: TRBJ2-7; clone size: NA; D gene: NA; CDR3 DNA: TGTGCCAGCAGCTCCTACGAGCAGTACTTC; CDR3 protein: CASSSYEQYF
V gene: TRBV15; J gene: TRBJ2-7; clone size: NA; D gene: TRBD2; CDR3 DNA: TGTGCCACCAGCAGAGGCCACTTGAGCGGGAGTTGGAACGAGCAGTACTTC; CDR3 protein: CATSRGHLSGSWNEQYF
V gene: TRBV4-1; J gene: TRBJ2-7; clone size: once; D gene: NA; CDR3 DNA: TGCGCCAGCAGCCAAGGCGTCCGGACGACCTACGAGCAGTACTTC; CDR3 protein: CASSQGVRTTYEQYF
V gene: TRBV7-2; J gene: TRBJ1-2; clone size: NA; D gene: NA; CDR3 DNA: TGTGCCAGCAGCCGATTTTATCCAGGGGACGATGGCTACACCTTC; CDR3 protein: CASSRFYPGDDGYTF
V gene: TRBV6-1; J gene: TRBJ2-1; clone size: once; D gene: NA; CDR3 DNA: TGTGCCAGCAGTGAAGAACCAGCTATCCTAAGGGATGAGCAGTTCTTC; CDR3 protein: CASSEEPAILRDEQFF
V gene: TRBV5-1; J gene: TRBJ2-6; clone size: NA; D gene: TRBD1; CDR3 DNA: TGCGCCAGCACCCTGGCAGGGGGCGCAGATGGGGCCAACGTCCTGACTTTC; CDR3 protein: CASTLAGGADGANVLTF